This is a list of T cell receptor beta chains from one sample in a study of CD8 T cells in ankylosing spondylitis. TCRdb called the 5' RACE reads again in MiXCR, with one record for every CDR3 protein. The table shows under 55,000 distinct CDR3 sequences, with approximately 8% occurring only once. Sequencing input: blood, either unsorted or a sorted T cell fraction (not recorded which). The receptor set was obtained from a female donor with ankylosing spondylitis or in good health (not recorded which). CDR3s include the opening cysteine and the closing phenylalanine or tryptophan. Fields, in order: J gene, V gene, clone size, CDR3 protein. For some rows the clone size is stated as once, few or many, or as a class when expanded; others skip it.

j_gene: TRBJ1-4; v_gene: TRBV4-3; abundance: many; CDR3aa: CASSQGRRTATNEKLFF
j_gene: TRBJ2-3; v_gene: TRBV4-1; abundance: many; CDR3aa: CASSQDGRGRSTDTQYF
j_gene: TRBJ2-7; v_gene: TRBV5-1; abundance: many; CDR3aa: CASSLGGAVYEQYF
j_gene: TRBJ1-1; v_gene: TRBV2; abundance: many; CDR3aa: CASSGPANTEAFF
j_gene: TRBJ2-1; v_gene: TRBV20-1; abundance: many; CDR3aa: CSAGTSGYNEQFF
j_gene: TRBJ2-2; v_gene: TRBV4-2; abundance: many; CDR3aa: CASSQEGGQITGELFF
j_gene: TRBJ2-6; v_gene: TRBV10-3; abundance: many; CDR3aa: CAILSSGANVLTF
j_gene: TRBJ2-7; v_gene: TRBV3-1; abundance: many; CDR3aa: CASSHGQVNSYEQYF
j_gene: TRBJ2-1; v_gene: TRBV12-3/TRBV12-4; abundance: many; CDR3aa: CASSLPSSYNEQFF
j_gene: TRBJ2-3; v_gene: TRBV6-5; abundance: many; CDR3aa: CASSRMGGADTQYF
j_gene: TRBJ2-5; v_gene: TRBV4-1; abundance: many; CDR3aa: CASSQVVLETQYF
j_gene: TRBJ2-1; v_gene: TRBV20-1; abundance: many; CDR3aa: CSAQIPGTSGEQFF
j_gene: TRBJ1-5; v_gene: TRBV28; abundance: many; CDR3aa: CAIAPRGGNQPQHF
j_gene: TRBJ2-1; v_gene: TRBV14; abundance: many; CDR3aa: CASSQAGLRGNEQFF
j_gene: TRBJ2-6; v_gene: TRBV5-1; abundance: many; CDR3aa: CASSREASGANVLTF
j_gene: TRBJ2-5; v_gene: TRBV30; abundance: many; CDR3aa: CAWRRTASQGTQYF
j_gene: TRBJ2-1; v_gene: TRBV12-3/TRBV12-4; abundance: many; CDR3aa: CASSLLQGFTYNEQFF
j_gene: TRBJ2-5; v_gene: TRBV24-1; abundance: many; CDR3aa: CATSDGHKETQYF
j_gene: TRBJ1-1; v_gene: TRBV18; abundance: many; CDR3aa: CASSAQGPPRGTEAFF
j_gene: TRBJ1-5; v_gene: TRBV12-3/TRBV12-4; abundance: many; CDR3aa: CASTIWGRGSNQPQHF
j_gene: TRBJ1-2; v_gene: TRBV29-1; abundance: many; CDR3aa: CSVNPGQGAGGYTF
j_gene: TRBJ2-2; v_gene: TRBV10-2; abundance: many; CDR3aa: CASSEERGVSGELFF
j_gene: TRBJ2-7; v_gene: TRBV5-1; abundance: many; CDR3aa: CASSLADGTYEQYF
j_gene: TRBJ2-2; v_gene: TRBV2; abundance: many; CDR3aa: CASTQGAGELFF
j_gene: TRBJ1-5; v_gene: TRBV5-1; abundance: .; CDR3aa: CASSPDRGRQPQHF
j_gene: TRBJ1-5; v_gene: TRBV12-3/TRBV12-4; abundance: many; CDR3aa: CASTPGPNQPQHF
j_gene: TRBJ2-3; v_gene: TRBV10-3; abundance: many; CDR3aa: CAISGNFFGTDTQYF
j_gene: TRBJ1-4; v_gene: TRBV18; abundance: .; CDR3aa: CASSQGGEKLFF
j_gene: TRBJ2-3; v_gene: TRBV3-1; abundance: .; CDR3aa: CAFLTSGGAGGFSTDTQYF
j_gene: TRBJ1-5; v_gene: TRBV5-5; abundance: many; CDR3aa: CASSLGIPGGDQPQHF
j_gene: TRBJ1-1; v_gene: TRBV6-5; abundance: .; CDR3aa: CASGRATEAFF
j_gene: TRBJ2-3; v_gene: TRBV25-1; abundance: many; CDR3aa: CASSQGDSSGDTQYF
j_gene: TRBJ2-1; v_gene: TRBV7-2; abundance: few; CDR3aa: CASSWGQGAPYNEQFF
j_gene: TRBJ1-2; v_gene: TRBV11-2; abundance: many; CDR3aa: CASSPVTGDFYGYTF
j_gene: TRBJ2-7; v_gene: TRBV7-2; abundance: many; CDR3aa: CASSPSRLATYEQYF
j_gene: TRBJ1-4; v_gene: TRBV2; abundance: many; CDR3aa: CASSAGYLNEKLFF
j_gene: TRBJ1-4; v_gene: TRBV5-5; abundance: many; CDR3aa: CASSLLRDEKLFF
j_gene: TRBJ1-1; v_gene: TRBV5-1; abundance: many; CDR3aa: CASSLDPSSTEAFF
j_gene: TRBJ2-1; v_gene: TRBV7-9; abundance: few; CDR3aa: CASSGAEQFF
j_gene: TRBJ1-2; v_gene: TRBV5-1; abundance: many; CDR3aa: CASSLGIQKRGAANYGYTF
j_gene: TRBJ2-5; v_gene: TRBV20-1; abundance: .; CDR3aa: CSARTGHETQYF
j_gene: TRBJ1-6; v_gene: TRBV2; abundance: few; CDR3aa: CASSEETTTYNSPLHF
j_gene: TRBJ1-2; v_gene: TRBV29-1; abundance: .; CDR3aa: CSVEDRGYGYTF
j_gene: TRBJ2-7; v_gene: TRBV20-1; abundance: many; CDR3aa: CSAREPSGGYSSYEQYF
j_gene: TRBJ2-7; v_gene: TRBV20-1; abundance: once; CDR3aa: CSAQAGDSSYVQYF
j_gene: TRBJ1-4; v_gene: TRBV27; abundance: many; CDR3aa: CASSQGRGGDEKLFF
j_gene: TRBJ2-1; v_gene: TRBV19; abundance: once; CDR3aa: CATSLTGTGPEQFF
j_gene: TRBJ2-2; v_gene: TRBV5-1; abundance: many; CDR3aa: CASSWDSANTGELFF
j_gene: TRBJ2-3; v_gene: TRBV5-1; abundance: many; CDR3aa: CASSLGLAGVGDTQYF
j_gene: TRBJ1-1; v_gene: TRBV7-9; abundance: many; CDR3aa: CASSARENTEAFF
j_gene: TRBJ2-3; v_gene: TRBV6-2/TRBV6-3; abundance: .; CDR3aa: CASSYRTGGLATDTQYF
j_gene: TRBJ1-4; v_gene: TRBV20-1; abundance: many; CDR3aa: CSARDRSGANEKLFF
j_gene: TRBJ1-1; v_gene: TRBV7-2; abundance: .; CDR3aa: CASSLGPPTNTEAFF
j_gene: TRBJ2-2; v_gene: TRBV7-8; abundance: .; CDR3aa: CASSLERIPDTGELFF
j_gene: TRBJ2-7; v_gene: TRBV5-5; abundance: many; CDR3aa: CASSFQVSSYEQYF
j_gene: TRBJ2-2; v_gene: TRBV18; abundance: many; CDR3aa: CASSPPDSPGTELFF
j_gene: TRBJ1-2; v_gene: TRBV5-1; abundance: many; CDR3aa: CASSGQGSYGYTF